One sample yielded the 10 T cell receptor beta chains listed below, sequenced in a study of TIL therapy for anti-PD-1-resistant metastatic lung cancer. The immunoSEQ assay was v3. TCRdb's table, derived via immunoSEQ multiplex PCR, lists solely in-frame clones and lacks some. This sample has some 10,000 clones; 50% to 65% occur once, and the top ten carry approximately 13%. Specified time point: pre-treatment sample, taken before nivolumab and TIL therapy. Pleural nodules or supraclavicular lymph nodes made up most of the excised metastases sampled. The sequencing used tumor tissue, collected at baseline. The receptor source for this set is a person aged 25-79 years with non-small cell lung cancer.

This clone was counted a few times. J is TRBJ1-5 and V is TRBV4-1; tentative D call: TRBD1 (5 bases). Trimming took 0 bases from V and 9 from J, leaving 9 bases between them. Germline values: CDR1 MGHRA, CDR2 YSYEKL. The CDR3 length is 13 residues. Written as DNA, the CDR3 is TGCGCCAGCAGCCAAGACAGGGAGAGGCCCCAGCATTTT. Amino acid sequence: CASSQDRERPQHF.

The CDR3 coding sequence is TGTGCCTGGGGATCTCCGGGACAGGGGGTATACGAGCAGTACTTC. It yields the protein CAWGSPGQGVYEQYF. This rearrangement joins TRBV30 to TRBJ2-7; the match to TRBD1 covers 11 bases. The CDR3 spans 15 residues. V shed 5 bases, J shed 4 bases, and the junction held 10 bases outside the gene matches. Germline loops: CDR1 GTSNPN, CDR2 SVGIG (reference sequence).

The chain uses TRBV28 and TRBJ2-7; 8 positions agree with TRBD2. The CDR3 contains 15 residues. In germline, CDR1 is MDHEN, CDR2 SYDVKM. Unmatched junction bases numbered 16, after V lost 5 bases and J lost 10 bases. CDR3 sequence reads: CASSTGGRSLRGQYF. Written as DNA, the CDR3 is TGTGCCAGCAGTACAGGCGGGAGGTCCCTACGAGGCCAGTACTTC.

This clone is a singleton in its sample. CDR3 nucleotides: TGTGCCAGCAGCTTAAGAACTCCGGGCCCGCGGAGCTCCTACGAGCAGTACTTC. It yields the protein CASSLRTPGPRSSYEQYF. The rearrangement links TRBV7-2 to TRBJ2-7; D not resolved. This CDR3 is 18 amino acids long. V was pared by 2 bases and J by 0 bases, with 20 bases between. CDR1 is SGHTA, CDR2 FQGNSA, per germline.

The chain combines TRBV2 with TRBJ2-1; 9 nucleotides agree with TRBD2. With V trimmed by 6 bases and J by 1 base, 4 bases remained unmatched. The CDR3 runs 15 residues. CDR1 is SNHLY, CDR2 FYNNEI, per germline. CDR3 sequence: CASRDSGGSYNEQFF. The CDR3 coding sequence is TGTGCCAGCAGAGATAGCGGGGGTTCCTACAATGAGCAGTTCTTC.

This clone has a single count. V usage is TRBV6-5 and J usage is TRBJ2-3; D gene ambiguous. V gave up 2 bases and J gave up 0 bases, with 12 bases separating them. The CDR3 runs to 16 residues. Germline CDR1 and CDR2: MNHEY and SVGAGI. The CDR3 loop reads CASSYGSDQSTDTQYF. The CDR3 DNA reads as TGTGCCAGCAGTTACGGGTCGGACCAGAGCACAGATACGCAGTATTTT.

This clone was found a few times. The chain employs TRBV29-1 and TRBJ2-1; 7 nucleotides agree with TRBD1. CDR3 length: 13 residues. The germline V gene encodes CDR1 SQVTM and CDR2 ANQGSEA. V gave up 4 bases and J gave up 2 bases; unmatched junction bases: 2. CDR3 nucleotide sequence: TGCAGCGTTGGGGACAGAACCTACAATGAGCAGTTCTTC. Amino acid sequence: CSVGDRTYNEQFF.

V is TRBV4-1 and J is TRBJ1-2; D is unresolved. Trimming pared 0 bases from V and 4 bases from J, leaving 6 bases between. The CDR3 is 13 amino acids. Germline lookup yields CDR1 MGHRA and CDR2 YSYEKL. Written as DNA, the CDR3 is TGCGCCAGCAGCCAAGATGGGTCCTATGGCTACACCTTC. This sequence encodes CASSQDGSYGYTF.

Here the CDR3 reads CASSPSGDYNEQFF. In nucleotides, the CDR3 is TGTGCCAGCTCACCGTCCGGGGACTACAATGAGCAGTTCTTC. The chain employs TRBV18 and TRBJ2-1; TRBD2 is a possible D gene (5 bases). The CDR3 is 14 amino acids. Looked up from germline, CDR1 is KGHSH and CDR2 is LQKENI. V dropped 3 bases and J dropped 3 bases, with 9 bases sitting between them. Combining the CDR3 with reference TRBV18 and TRBJ2-1 gives the whole variable domain NAGVMQNPRHLVRRRGQEARLRCSPMKGHSHVYWYRQLPEEGLKFMVYLQKENIIDESGMPKERFSAEFPKEGPSILRIQQVVRGDSAAYFCASSPSGDYNEQFFGPGTRLTVL.

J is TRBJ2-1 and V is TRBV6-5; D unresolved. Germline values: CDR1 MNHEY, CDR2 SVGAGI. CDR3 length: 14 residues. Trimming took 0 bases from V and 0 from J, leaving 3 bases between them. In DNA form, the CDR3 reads TGTGCCAGCAGTTACTCGATCTCCTACAATGAGCAGTTCTTC. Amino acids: CASSYSISYNEQFF.